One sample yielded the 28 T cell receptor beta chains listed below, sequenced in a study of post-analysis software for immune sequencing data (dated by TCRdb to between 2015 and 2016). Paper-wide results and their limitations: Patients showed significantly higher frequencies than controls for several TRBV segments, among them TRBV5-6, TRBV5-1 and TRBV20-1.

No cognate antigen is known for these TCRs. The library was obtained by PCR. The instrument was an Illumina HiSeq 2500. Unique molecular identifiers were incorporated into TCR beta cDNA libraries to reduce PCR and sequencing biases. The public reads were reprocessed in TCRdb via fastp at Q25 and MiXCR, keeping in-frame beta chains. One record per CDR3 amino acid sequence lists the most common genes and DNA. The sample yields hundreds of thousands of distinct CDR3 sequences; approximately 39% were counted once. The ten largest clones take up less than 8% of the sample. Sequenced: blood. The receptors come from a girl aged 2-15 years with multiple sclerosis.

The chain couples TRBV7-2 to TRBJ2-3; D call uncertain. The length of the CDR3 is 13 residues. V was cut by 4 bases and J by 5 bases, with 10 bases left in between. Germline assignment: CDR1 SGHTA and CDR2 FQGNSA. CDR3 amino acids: CASSSEWGDTQYF. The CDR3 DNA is TGTGCCAGCAGCTCGGAATGGGGAGATACGCAGTATTTT.

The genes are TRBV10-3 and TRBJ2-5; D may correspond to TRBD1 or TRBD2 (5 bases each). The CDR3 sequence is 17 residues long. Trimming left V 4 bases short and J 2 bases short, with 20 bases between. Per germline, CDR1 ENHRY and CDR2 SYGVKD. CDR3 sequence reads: CAISGRPGLAAQETQYF. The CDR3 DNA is TGTGCCATCAGTGGGCGCCCGGGGCTAGCAGCACAAGAGACCCAGTACTTC.

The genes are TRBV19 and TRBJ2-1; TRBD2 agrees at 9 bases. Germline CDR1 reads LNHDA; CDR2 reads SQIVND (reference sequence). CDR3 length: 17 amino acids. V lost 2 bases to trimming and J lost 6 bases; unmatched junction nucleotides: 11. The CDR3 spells CASSIPLSGLAGNEQFF. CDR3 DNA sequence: TGTGCCAGTAGTATACCCCTCTCGGGACTAGCAGGCAATGAGCAGTTCTTC.

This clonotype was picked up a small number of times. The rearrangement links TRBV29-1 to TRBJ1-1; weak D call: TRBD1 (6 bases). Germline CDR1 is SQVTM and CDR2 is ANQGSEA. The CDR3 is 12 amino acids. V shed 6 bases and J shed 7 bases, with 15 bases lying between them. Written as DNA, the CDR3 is TGCAGCGTCTCTGCGGACAGTTTTGAAGCTTTCTTT. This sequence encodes CSVSADSFEAFF.

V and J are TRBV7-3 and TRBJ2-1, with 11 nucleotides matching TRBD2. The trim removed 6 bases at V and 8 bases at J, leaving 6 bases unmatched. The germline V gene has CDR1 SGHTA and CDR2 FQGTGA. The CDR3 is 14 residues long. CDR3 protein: CASSTSGSGDEQFF. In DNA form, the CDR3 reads TGTGCCAGCAGTACTAGCGGGAGTGGGGATGAGCAGTTCTTC.

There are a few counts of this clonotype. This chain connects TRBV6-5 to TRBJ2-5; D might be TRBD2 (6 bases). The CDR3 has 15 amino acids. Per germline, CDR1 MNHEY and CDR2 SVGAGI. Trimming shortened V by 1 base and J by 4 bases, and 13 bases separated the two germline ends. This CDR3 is CASSYWSGVGETQYF. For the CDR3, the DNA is TGTGCCAGCAGTTACTGGTCGGGGGTAGGAGAGACCCAGTACTTC.

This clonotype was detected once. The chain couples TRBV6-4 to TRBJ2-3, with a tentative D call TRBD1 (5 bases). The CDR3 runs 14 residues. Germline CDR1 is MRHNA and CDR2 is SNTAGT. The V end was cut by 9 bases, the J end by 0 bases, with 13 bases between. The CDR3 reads CARDRKTSTDTQYF. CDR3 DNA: TGTGCCAGAGACAGAAAAACTAGCACAGATACGCAGTATTTT.

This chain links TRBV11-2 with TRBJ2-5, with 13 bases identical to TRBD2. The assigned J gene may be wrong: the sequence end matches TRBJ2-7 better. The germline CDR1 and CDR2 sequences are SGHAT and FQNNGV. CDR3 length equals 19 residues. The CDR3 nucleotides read TGTGCCAGCAGCTTAGCCACTCCGGGACTAGCGGGGCCTCTCTACGAGCAGTACTTC. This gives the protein CASSLATPGLAGPLYEQYF.

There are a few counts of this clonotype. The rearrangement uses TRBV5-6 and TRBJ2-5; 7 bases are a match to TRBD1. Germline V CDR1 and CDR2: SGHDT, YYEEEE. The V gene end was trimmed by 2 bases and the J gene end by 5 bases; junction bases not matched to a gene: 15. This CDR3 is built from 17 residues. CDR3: CASSFKGDSLFGETQYF. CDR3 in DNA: TGTGCCAGCAGCTTTAAGGGGGACAGTCTGTTCGGGGAGACCCAGTACTTC.

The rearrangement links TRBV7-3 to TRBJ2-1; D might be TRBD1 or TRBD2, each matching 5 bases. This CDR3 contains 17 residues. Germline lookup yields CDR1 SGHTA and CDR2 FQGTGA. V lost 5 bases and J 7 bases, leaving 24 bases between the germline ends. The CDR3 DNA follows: TGTGCCAGCAGCCCTAACGGGGCGAACCCTGGGCTTAATGAGCAGTTCTTC. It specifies CASSPNGANPGLNEQFF. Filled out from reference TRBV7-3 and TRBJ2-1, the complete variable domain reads GAGVSQTPSNKVTEKGKYVELRCDPISGHTALYWYRQSLGQGPEFLIYFQGTGAADDSGLPNDRFFAVRPEGSVSTLKIQRTERGDSAVYLCASSPNGANPGLNEQFFGPGTRLTVL.

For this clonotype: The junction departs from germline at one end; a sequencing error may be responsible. In nucleotides, the CDR3 is TGTGCCAGCAGCTTGTCCTCTTCAAGGACAGGGGGCAATGAGCAGTTCTTC. It yields the protein CASSLSSSRTGGNEQFF. The V and J genes are TRBV5-1 and TRBJ2-1; 10 bases line up with TRBD1. This CDR3 comprises 17 residues. Germline V gives CDR1 SGHRS, CDR2 YFSETQ.

This CDR3 is CASSLAVRGRGSGANVLTF. CDR3 nucleotide sequence: TGCGCCAGCAGCTTGGCCGTGAGGGGGAGAGGGTCTGGGGCCAACGTCCTGACTTTC. This sequence joins TRBV5-1 and TRBJ2-6; D is perhaps TRBD1 (6 bases). This CDR3 comprises 19 residues. Germline V gene data show CDR1 as SGHRS and CDR2 as YFSETQ. V gave up 0 bases and J gave up 1 base, with 17 bases separating them.

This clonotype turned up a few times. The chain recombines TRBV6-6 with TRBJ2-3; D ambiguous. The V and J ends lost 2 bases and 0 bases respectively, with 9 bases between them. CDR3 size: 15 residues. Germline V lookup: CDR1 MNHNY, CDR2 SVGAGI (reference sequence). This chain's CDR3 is CASSYGKSSTDTQYF. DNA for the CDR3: TGTGCCAGCAGTTACGGGAAGAGTAGCACAGATACGCAGTATTTT.

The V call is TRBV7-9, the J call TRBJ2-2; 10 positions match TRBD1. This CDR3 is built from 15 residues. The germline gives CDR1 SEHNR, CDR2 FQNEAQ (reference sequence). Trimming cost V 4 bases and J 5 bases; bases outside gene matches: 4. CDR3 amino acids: CASSWGQGRTGELFF. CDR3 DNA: TGTGCCAGCAGCTGGGGACAGGGGAGAACCGGGGAGCTGTTTTTT.

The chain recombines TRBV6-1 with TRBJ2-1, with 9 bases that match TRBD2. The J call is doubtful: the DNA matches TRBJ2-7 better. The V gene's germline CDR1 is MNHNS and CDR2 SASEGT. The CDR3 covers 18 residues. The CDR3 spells CASSVRAGGYSFYNEQYF. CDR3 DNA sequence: TGTGCCAGCAGTGTTAGAGCGGGGGGTTACAGCTTCTACAATGAGCAGTACTTC.

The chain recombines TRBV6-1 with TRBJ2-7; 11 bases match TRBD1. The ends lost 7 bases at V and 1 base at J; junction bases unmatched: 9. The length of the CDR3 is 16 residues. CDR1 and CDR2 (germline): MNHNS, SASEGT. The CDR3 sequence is CASTLDRGPLSYEQYF. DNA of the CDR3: TGTGCCAGCACGTTGGACAGGGGGCCATTATCCTACGAGCAGTACTTC.

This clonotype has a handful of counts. CDR3 in DNA: TGTGCCATCAGTGACGTAGGACAGGGAGTTCGGGATGGCTACACCTTC. Its protein product is CAISDVGQGVRDGYTF. V usage is TRBV10-3 and J usage is TRBJ1-2, with 8 nucleotides matching TRBD1. The CDR3 is 16 residues long. J gave up 6 bases and V 3 bases, and 12 bases lay outside the gene matches. CDR1 is ENHRY and CDR2 is SYGVKD in the germline V gene.

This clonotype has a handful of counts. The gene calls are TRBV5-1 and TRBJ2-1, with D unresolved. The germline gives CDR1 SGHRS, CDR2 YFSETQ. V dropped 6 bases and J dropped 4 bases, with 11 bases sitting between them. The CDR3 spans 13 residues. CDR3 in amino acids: CASNRQEYNEQFF. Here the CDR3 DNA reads TGCGCCAGCAATCGGCAGGAGTACAATGAGCAGTTCTTC.

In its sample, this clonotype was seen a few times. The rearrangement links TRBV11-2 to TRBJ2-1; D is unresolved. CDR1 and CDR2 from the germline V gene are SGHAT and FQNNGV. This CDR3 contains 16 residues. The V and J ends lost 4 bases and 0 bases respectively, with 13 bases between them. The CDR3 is CASSSWRQTSYNEQFF. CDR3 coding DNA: TGTGCCAGCAGCTCGTGGCGGCAGACCTCCTACAATGAGCAGTTCTTC.

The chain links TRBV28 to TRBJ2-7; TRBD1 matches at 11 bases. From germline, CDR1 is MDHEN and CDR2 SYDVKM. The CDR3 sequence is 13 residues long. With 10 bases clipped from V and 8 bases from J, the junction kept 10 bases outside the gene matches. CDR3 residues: CATGTGGRGKQYF. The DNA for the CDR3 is TGTGCCACCGGGACAGGGGGTAGGGGCAAGCAGTACTTC.

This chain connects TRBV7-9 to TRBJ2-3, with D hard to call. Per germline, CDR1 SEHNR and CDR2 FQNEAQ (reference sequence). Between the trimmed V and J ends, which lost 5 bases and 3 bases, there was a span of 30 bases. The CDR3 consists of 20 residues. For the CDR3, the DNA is TGTGCCAGCAGCCCCCGGATCCCGCCCAAGGTCTCCCGAGTAACAGATACGCAGTATTTT. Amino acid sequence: CASSPRIPPKVSRVTDTQYF.

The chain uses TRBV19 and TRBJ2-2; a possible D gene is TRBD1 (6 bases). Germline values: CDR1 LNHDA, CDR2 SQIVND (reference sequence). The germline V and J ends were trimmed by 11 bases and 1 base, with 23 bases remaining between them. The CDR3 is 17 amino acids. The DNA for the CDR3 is TGTGCCTCTAGGGGCCTTGAACAGGGTTGGAACACCGGGGAGCTGTTTTTT. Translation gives CASRGLEQGWNTGELFF.

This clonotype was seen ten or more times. This CDR3 is CSVEGTRSPGTQYF. As DNA, the CDR3 is TGCAGCGTTGAGGGGACTAGGAGCCCAGGAACGCAGTATTTT. The chain links TRBV29-1 to TRBJ2-3; 8 bases are shared with TRBD2. V lost 3 bases and J lost 9; bases outside the gene matches: 11. This CDR3 has 14 amino acids. The germline CDR1 and CDR2 sequences are SQVTM and ANQGSEA.

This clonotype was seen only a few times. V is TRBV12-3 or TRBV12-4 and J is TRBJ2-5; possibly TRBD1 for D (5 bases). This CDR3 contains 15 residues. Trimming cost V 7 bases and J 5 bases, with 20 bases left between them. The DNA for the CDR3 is TGTGCCAGCACTAACGCCCGGACACACTGGGAGACCCAGTACTTC. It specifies CASTNARTHWETQYF.

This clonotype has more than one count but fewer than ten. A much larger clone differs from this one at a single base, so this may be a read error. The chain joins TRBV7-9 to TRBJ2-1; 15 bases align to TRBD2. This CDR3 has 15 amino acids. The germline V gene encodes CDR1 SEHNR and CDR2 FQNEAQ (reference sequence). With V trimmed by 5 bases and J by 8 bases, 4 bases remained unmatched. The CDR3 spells CASSPGLAGGHEQFF. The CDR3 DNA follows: TGTGCCAGCAGCCCGGGACTAGCGGGAGGCCATGAGCAGTTCTTC.

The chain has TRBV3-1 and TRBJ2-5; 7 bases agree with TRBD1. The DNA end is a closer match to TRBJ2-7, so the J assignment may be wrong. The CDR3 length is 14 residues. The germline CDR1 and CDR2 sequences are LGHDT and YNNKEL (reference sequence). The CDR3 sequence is CASSQTGTDYEQYF. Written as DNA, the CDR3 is TGTGCCAGCAGCCAGACCGGGACAGATTACGAGCAGTACTTC.

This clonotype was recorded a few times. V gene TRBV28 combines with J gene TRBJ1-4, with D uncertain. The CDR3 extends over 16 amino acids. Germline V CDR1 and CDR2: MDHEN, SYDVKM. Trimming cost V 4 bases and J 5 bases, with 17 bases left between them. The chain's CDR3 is CASSSIKTPENEKLFF. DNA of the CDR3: TGTGCCAGCAGTTCCATCAAGACACCGGAGAATGAAAAACTGTTTTTT.

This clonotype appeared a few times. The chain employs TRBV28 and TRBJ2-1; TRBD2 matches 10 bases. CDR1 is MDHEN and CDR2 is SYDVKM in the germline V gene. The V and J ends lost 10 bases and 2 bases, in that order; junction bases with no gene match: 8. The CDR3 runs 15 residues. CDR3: CATDLSGRAYNEQFF. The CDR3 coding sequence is TGTGCCACCGACCTCAGCGGGAGGGCCTACAATGAGCAGTTCTTC.